This TCR beta chain stems from a study of T-cell reconstitution after alpha-beta-depleted transplantation in children. TCRbeta library preparation incorporated unique molecular identifiers. From the PCR reads, TCRdb called clonotypes with MiXCR, one entry per CDR3 protein. The sample holds under 350,000 distinct CDR3 sequences, more than 8% seen once. The germline V and J ends were trimmed by 2 bases and 8 bases, with 19 bases remaining between them. Germline CDR1 reads SGHDT; CDR2 reads YYEEEE. This CDR3 has 16 residues. In this sample, this clonotype turned up a few times. The sample was PBMCs from the stem cell graft donor, taken from the stem cell graft. This receptor was identified in a human donor who donated a stem cell graft to a child with SCID. The chain joins TRBV5-6 to TRBJ2-2; weak D call: TRBD2 (7 bases). CDR3 DNA: TGTGCCAGCAGCTTCGCACCGGGGGGCGGTGATGGGGAGCTGTTTTTT. Translation gives CASSFAPGGGDGELFF.